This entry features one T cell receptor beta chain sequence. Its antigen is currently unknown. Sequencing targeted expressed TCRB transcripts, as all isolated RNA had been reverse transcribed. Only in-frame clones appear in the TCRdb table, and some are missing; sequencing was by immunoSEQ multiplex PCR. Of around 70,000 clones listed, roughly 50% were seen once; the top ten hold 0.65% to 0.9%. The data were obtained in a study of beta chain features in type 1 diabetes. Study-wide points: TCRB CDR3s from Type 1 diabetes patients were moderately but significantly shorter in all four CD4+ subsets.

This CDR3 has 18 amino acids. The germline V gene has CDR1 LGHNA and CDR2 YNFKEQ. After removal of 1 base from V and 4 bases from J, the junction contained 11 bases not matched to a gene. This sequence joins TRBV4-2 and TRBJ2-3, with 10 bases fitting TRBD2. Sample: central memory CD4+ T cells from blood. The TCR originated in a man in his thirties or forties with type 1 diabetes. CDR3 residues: CASSQVSVAGGPPDTQYF. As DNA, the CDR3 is TGTGCCAGCAGCCAAGTATCGGTAGCGGGAGGACCCCCAGATACGCAGTATTTT.